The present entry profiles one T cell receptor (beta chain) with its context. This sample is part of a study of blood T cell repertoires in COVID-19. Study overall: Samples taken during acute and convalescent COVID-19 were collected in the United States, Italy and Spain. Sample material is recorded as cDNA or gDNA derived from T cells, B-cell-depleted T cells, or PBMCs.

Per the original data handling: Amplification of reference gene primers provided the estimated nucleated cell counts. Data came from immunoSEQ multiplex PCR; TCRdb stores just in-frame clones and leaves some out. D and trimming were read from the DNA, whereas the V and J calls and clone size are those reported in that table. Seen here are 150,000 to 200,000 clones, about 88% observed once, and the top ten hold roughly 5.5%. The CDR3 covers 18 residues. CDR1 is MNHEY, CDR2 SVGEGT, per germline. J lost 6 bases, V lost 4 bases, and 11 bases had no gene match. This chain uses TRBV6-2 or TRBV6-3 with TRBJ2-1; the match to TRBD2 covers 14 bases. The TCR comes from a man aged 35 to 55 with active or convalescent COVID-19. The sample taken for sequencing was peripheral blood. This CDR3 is CASSSGLAGGSKFNEQFF. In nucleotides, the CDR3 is TGTGCCAGCAGTTCCGGACTAGCGGGAGGCTCCAAATTCAATGAGCAGTTCTTC.